This T cell receptor beta chain was recorded in a study of shared clonotypes between healthy human individuals. Study-level background: For every donor, three CD4 naive, three CD4 memory, two CD8 naive and one CD8 memory plates were used.

The CDR3 totals 14 residues. CDR1 is SQVTM, CDR2 ANQGSEA, per germline. With 7 bases clipped from V and 6 bases from J, the junction kept 11 bases outside the gene matches. Combination of CD45RO+ cells with CCR7-negative CD45RA+ TemRA cells was used for CD8 memory. Genomic DNA of every subset was divided equally among multiple immunoSEQ plates. Using immunoSEQ multiplex PCR, the repertoire was profiled, and TCRdb retains in-frame clones only, with some absent. The sample has some 100,000 clones; under 70% are singletons. This clone was found many times. Its antigen is not known. Within the sample, other DNA sequences also encode this same CDR3. Findings of the study overall: Naive subsets, compared against memory subsets, generally had larger estimated richness values.

Sequencing was performed on memory CD8+ T cells sorted from blood. The sample's subset: CD45RO+ cells pooled with CCR7-negative TemRA cells. This TCR was sampled from a woman aged 30 to 39 in good health. V gene TRBV29-1 combines with J gene TRBJ2-7; TRBD2 aligns across 11 bases. The CDR3 nucleotides read TGCAGCGCCAAGGCTAGCGGGAGGTCCGTCGAGCAGTACTTC. It codes for CSAKASGRSVEQYF.